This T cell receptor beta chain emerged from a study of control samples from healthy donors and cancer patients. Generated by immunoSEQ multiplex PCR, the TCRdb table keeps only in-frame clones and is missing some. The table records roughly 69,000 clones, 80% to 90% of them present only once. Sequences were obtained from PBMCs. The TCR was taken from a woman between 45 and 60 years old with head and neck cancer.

CDR3 protein: CASSYETGGTLANQPQHF. CDR3 DNA sequence: TGTGCCAGCAGTTACGAGACAGGGGGCACCCTAGCGAATCAGCCCCAGCATTTT. The chain has TRBV6-2 or TRBV6-3 and TRBJ1-5, with 10 bases identical to TRBD1. The V gene's germline CDR1 is MNHEY and CDR2 SVGEGT. CDR3 length: 18 residues. The V gene end was trimmed by 2 bases and the J gene end by 4 bases; junction bases not matched to a gene: 11.